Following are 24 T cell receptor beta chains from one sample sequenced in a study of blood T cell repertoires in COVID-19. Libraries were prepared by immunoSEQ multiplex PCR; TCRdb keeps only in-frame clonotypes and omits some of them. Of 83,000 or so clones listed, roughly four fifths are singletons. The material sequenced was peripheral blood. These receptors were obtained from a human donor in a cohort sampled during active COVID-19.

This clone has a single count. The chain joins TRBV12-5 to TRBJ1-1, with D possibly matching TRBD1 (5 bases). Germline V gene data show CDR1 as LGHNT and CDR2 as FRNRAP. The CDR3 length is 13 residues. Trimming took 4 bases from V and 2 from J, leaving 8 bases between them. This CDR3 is CASGYDSNTEAFF. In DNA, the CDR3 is TGTGCTAGTGGTTATGACAGTAACACTGAAGCTTTCTTT.

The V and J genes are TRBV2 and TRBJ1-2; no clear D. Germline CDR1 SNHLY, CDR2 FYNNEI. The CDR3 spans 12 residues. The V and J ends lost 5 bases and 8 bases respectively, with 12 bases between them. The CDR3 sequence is CASSPRARGYTF. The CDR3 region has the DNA TGTGCCAGCAGTCCGAGGGCGCGAGGCTACACCTTC.

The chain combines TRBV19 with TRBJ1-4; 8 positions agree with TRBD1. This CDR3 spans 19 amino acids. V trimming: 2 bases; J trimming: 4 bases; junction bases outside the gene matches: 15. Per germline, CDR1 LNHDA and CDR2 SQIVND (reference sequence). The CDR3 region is CASSIRGSRGPYGNEKLFF. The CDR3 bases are TGTGCCAGTAGTATAAGGGGAAGCAGGGGGCCCTACGGTAATGAAAAACTGTTTTTT.

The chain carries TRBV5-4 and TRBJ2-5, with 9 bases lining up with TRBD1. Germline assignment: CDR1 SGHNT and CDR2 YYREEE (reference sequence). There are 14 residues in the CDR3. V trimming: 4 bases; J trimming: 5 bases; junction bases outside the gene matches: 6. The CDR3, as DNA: TGTGCCAGCAGCGCAACAGGGGGCGTGGAGACCCAGTACTTC. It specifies CASSATGGVETQYF.

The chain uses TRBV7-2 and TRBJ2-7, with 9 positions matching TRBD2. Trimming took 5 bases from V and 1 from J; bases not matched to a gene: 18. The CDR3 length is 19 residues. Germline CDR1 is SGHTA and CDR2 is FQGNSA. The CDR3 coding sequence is TGTGCCAGCAGCCTACCATATCGCCCAAGACTAGCGGATTCCTACGAGCAGTACTTC. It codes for CASSLPYRPRLADSYEQYF. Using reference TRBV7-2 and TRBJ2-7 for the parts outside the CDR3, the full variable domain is GAGVSQSPSNKVTEKGKDVELRCDPISGHTALYWYRQSLGQGLEFLIYFQGNSAPDKSGLPSDRFSAERTGGSVSTLTIQRTQQEDSAVYLCASSLPYRPRLADSYEQYFGPGTRLTVT.

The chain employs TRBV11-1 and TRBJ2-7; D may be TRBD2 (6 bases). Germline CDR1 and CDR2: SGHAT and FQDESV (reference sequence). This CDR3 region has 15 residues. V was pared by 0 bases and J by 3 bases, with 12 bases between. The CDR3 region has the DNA TGTGCCAGCAGCTTAGCGGGTTGGGGACTCTACGAGCAGTACTTC. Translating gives CASSLAGWGLYEQYF.

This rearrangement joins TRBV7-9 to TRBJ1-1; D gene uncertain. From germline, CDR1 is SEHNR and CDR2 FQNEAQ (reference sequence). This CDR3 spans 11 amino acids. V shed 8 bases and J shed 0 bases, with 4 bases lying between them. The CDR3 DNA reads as TGTGCCAGCTCTATGAACACTGAAGCTTTCTTT. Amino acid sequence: CASSMNTEAFF.

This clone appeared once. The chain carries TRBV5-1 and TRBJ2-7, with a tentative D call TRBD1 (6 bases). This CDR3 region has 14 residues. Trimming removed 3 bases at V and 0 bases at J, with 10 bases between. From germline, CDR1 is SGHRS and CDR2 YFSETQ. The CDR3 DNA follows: TGCGCCAGCAGCTCCCGGACAGCCTCCTACGAGCAGTACTTC. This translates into CASSSRTASYEQYF. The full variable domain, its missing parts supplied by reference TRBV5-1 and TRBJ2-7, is KAGVTQTPRYLIKTRGQQVTLSCSPISGHRSVSWYQQTPGQGLQFLFEYFSETQRNKGNFPGRFSGRQFSNSRSEMNVSTLELGDSALYLCASSSRTASYEQYFGPGTRLTVT.

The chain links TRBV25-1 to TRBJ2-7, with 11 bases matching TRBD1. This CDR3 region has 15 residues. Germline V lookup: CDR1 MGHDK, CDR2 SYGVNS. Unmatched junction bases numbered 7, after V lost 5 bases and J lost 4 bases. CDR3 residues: CASSSPGTGGYEQYF. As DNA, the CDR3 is TGTGCCAGCAGTTCCCCCGGGACAGGGGGGTACGAGCAGTACTTC.

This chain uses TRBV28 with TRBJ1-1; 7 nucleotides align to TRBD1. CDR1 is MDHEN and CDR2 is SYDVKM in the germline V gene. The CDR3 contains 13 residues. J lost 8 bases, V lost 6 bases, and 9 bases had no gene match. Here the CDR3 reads CASRKGQPGEAFF. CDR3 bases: TGTGCCAGCAGAAAGGGACAGCCCGGGGAAGCTTTCTTT.

The CDR3 sequence is CASSLGGAEDYEQYF. CDR3 DNA sequence: TGCGCCAGCAGCTTGGGCGGGGCGGAGGACTACGAGCAGTACTTC. The rearrangement joins TRBV5-1 to TRBJ2-7; a weak D match, TRBD2 (6 bases). Trimming stripped 0 bases from V and 3 bases from J, with 13 bases between. The CDR3 length is 15 residues. Per the germline V gene, CDR1 is SGHRS and CDR2 is YFSETQ.

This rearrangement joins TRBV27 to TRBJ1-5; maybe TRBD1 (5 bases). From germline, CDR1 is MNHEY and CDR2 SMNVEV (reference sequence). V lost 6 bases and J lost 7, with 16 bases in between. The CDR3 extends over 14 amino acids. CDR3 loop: CASRPQGGHQPQHF. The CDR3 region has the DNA TGTGCCAGCAGGCCTCAGGGAGGGCACCAGCCCCAGCATTTT.

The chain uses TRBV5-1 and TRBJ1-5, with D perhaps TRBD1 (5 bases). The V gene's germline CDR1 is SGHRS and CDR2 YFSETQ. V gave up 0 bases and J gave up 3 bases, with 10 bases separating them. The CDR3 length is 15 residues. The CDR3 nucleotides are TGCGCCAGCAGCTTGGGGTTACAGGACAATCAGCCCCAGCATTTT. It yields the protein CASSLGLQDNQPQHF.

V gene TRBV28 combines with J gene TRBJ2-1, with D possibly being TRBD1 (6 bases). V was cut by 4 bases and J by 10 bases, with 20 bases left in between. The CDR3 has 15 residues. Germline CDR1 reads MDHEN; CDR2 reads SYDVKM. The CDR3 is CASSSGTTLGVEQFF. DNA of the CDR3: TGTGCCAGCAGTTCCGGGACAACGCTTGGGGTGGAGCAGTTCTTC.

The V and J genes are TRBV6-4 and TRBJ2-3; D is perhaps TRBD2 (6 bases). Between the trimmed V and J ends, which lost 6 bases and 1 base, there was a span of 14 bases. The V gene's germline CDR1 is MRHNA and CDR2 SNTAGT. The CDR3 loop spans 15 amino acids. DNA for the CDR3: TGTGCCAGCAGCCCCACGGGCGGGGGCACAGATACGCAGTATTTT. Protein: CASSPTGGGTDTQYF.

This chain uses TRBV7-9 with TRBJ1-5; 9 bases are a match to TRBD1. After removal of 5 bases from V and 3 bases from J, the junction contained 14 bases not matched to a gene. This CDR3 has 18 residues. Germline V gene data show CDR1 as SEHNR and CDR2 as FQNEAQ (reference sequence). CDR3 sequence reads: CASSKTDRGLNSNQPQHF. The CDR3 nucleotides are TGTGCCAGCAGCAAAACAGACAGGGGGTTAAACTCCAATCAGCCCCAGCATTTT.

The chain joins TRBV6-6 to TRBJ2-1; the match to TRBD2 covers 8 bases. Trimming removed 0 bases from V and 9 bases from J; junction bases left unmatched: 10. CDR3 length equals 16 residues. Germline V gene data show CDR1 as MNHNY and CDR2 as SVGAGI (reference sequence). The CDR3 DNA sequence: TGTGCCAGCAGTTACTCGGGTAGCGGGGAGAGACCTGAGCAGTTCTTC. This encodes CASSYSGSGERPEQFF.

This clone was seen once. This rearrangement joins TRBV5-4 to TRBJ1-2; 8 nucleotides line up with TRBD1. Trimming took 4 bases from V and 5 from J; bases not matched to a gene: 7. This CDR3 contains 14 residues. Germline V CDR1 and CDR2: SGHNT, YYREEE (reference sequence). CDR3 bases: TGTGCCAGCAGCCAGGGACAGGCCAATTATGGCTACACCTTC. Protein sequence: CASSQGQANYGYTF.

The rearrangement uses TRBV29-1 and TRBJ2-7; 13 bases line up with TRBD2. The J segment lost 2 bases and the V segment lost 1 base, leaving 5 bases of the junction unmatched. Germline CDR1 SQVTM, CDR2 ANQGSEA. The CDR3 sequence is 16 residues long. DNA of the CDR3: TGCAGCGTTGAAGGGACTAGCGGGGGCCCTACCTACGAGCAGTACTTC. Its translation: CSVEGTSGGPTYEQYF.

The CDR3 loop is CASSTGTAAYGTIYF. The CDR3 nucleotides read TGTGCCAGCAGCACCGGGACAGCGGCATATGGCACCATATATTTT. The chain uses TRBV9 and TRBJ1-3; TRBD1 matches 7 bases. This CDR3 region has 15 residues. CDR1 is SGDLS, CDR2 YYNGEE, per germline. V lost 4 bases to trimming and J lost 9 bases; unmatched junction nucleotides: 13.

In nucleotides, the CDR3 is TGTGCCAGCAGCCAGGGTTACAGGGACCCCTACGAGCAGTACTTC. As protein: CASSQGYRDPYEQYF. V is TRBV3-1 (or the pseudogene TRBV3-2) and J is TRBJ2-7; possibly TRBD1 for D (6 bases). Germline assignment: CDR1 LGHDT and CDR2 YNNKEL (reference sequence). CDR3 length: 15 amino acids. V dropped 3 bases and J dropped 2 bases, with 14 bases sitting between them.

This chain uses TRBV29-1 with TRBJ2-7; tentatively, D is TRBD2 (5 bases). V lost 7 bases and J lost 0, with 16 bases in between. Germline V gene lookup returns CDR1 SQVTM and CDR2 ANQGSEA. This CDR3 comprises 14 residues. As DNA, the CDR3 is TGCAGCGCATCTTTCCAGACTAACTCCTACGAGCAGTACTTC. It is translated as CSASFQTNSYEQYF.

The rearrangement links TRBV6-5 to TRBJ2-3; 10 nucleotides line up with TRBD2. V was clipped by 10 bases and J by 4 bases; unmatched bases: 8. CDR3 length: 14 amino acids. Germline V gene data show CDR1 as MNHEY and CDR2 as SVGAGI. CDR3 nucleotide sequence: TGTGCCACCAGCCCGGGACTAGCGTCAGATACGCAGTATTTT. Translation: CATSPGLASDTQYF.

In nucleotides, the CDR3 is TGTGCCAGCAGCCCGGACAGAGTTGGGAATCAGCCCCAGCATTTT. This gives the protein CASSPDRVGNQPQHF. The gene calls are TRBV28 and TRBJ1-5; D perhaps matches TRBD1 (6 bases). Germline V CDR1 and CDR2: MDHEN, SYDVKM. The CDR3 runs to 15 residues. V shed 6 bases and J shed 4 bases, with 16 bases lying between them.